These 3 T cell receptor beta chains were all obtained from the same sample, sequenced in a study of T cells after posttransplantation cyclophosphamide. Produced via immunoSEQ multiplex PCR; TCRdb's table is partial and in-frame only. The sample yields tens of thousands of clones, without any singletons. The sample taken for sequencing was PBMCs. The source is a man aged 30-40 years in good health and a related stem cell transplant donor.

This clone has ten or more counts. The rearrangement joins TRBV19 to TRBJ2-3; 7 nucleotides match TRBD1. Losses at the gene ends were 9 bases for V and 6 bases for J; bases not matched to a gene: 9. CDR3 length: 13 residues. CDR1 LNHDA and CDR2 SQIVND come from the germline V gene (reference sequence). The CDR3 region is CASRTGLVDTQYF. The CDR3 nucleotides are TGTGCCAGCCGGACAGGTCTCGTGGATACGCAGTATTTT. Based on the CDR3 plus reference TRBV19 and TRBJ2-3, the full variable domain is DGGITQSPKYLFRKEGQNVTLSCEQNLNHDAMYWYRQDPGQGLRLIYYSQIVNDFQKGDIAEGYSVSREKKESFPLTVTSAQKNPTAFYLCASRTGLVDTQYFGPGTRLTVL.

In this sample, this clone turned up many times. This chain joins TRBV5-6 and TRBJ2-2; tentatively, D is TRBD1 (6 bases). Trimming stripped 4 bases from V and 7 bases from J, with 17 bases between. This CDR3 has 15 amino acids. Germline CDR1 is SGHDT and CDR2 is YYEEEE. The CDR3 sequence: CASSQPQGLGGELFF. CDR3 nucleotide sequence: TGTGCCAGCAGCCAACCTCAGGGGTTAGGCGGGGAGCTGTTTTTT.

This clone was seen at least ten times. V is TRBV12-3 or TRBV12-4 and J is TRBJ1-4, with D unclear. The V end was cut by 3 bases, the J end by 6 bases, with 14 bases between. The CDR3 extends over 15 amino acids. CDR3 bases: TGTGCCAGCAGTTTTAGCAGCTTTACCTATGAAAAACTGTTTTTT. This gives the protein CASSFSSFTYEKLFF.